These T cell receptor beta chains were read from a single sample in a study of T cell changes during pregnancy in multiple sclerosis. The assay was immunoSEQ multiplex PCR, and TCRdb's table has in-frame clones only and misses some. The data contain just under 40,000 clones, 90% of them singletons. Sequencing used CD4+ T cells from peripheral blood mononuclear cells, obtained in the first trimester of pregnancy. The receptors come from a female donor in good health, enrolled as a control in a pregnancy study. Both conserved end residues are part of each CDR3. D genes are given only for firm matches. The size field is filled for only some rows; it gives once, few, many or a size class.

clone_size j_call cdr3_length d_call v_call cdr3_nt cdr3_aa
- TRBJ1-4 15 - TRBV4-1 TGCGCCAGCAGCCAAGAGGGGAGGGAACGGGAAAAACTGTTTTTT CASSQEGREREKLFF
- TRBJ1-5 15 - TRBV5-6 TGTGCCAGCAGCCAAACAGGTTCGAGCAATCAGCCCCAGCATTTT CASSQTGSSNQPQHF
- TRBJ1-1 15 - TRBV5-8 TGTGCCAGCTGTGAAGCAGGGTGTTACGGAACTGAAGCTTTCTTT CASCEAGCYGTEAFF
- TRBJ2-3 14 - TRBV7-2 TGTGCCAGCAGCTTAAACAGGATGACAGATACGCAGTATTTT CASSLNRMTDTQYF
- TRBJ1-2 14 TRBD1 TRBV4-3 TGCGCCAGCAGCCATTCCGGGACAGTCTATGGCTACACCTTC CASSHSGTVYGYTF
- TRBJ2-1 14 TRBD1 TRBV30 TGTGCCTGGAACCCAGGGGGATCCTACAATGAGCAGTTCTTC CAWNPGGSYNEQFF
- TRBJ2-1 20 TRBD2 TRBV4-1 TGCGCCAGCAGCCGCTCCGGGACTAGCGGGGGCCCGAGCTCCTACAATGAGCAGTTCTTC CASSRSGTSGGPSSYNEQFF
- TRBJ1-1 12 - TRBV29-1 TGCAGCGCCCAGGGGCATAACACTGAAGCTTTCTTT CSAQGHNTEAFF
- TRBJ2-7 15 - TRBV6-6 TGTGCCAGCAGTTACGAGGGCCCGAGCTCCTACGAGCAGTACTTC CASSYEGPSSYEQYF
- TRBJ2-5 12 - TRBV28 TGTGCCAATCCAGGTCGGGGAGAGACCCAGTACTTC CANPGRGETQYF
- TRBJ2-7 12 - TRBV14 TGTGCCAGCAGCCCACCGGGAGTCGAGCAGTACTTC CASSPPGVEQYF
- TRBJ1-2 17 - TRBV5-1 TGCGCCAGCAGCTTGGGAGGGTCGGCTACTCTCGTTGATGGCTACACCTTC CASSLGGSATLVDGYTF
- TRBJ1-3 15 - TRBV23-1 TGCGCCAGCGGGAGTATGCTGTCTTGTGGAAACACCATATATTTT CASGSMLSCGNTIYF
- TRBJ1-2 16 - TRBV28 TGTGCCAGCACCCTCTCTTCGAGGTTCGCTAACTATGGCTACACCTTC CASTLSSRFANYGYTF
- TRBJ1-2 19 TRBD1 TRBV10-3 TGTGCCATCAGAGCAGAGCAGGGGGCTCGGGCCATTAAAGGCTATGGCTACACCTTC CAIRAEQGARAIKGYGYTF
- TRBJ1-6 15 - TRBV6-5 TGTGCCAGCGGATCAAATGGCAGGTTTAATTCACCCCTCCACTTT CASGSNGRFNSPLHF
- TRBJ1-3 16 TRBD1 TRBV30 TGTGCCTGGAGTGGGGGGACAGGGGTCTCTGGAAACACCATATATTTT CAWSGGTGVSGNTIYF
- TRBJ2-5 14 TRBD1 TRBV11-2 TGTGCCAGCAGCTTTGGGACAGCTAAAGAGACCCAGTACTTC CASSFGTAKETQYF
- TRBJ2-3 13 - TRBV5-5 TGTGCCAGCAGCTCCCCTTCGACAGATACGCAGTATTTT CASSSPSTDTQYF
- TRBJ1-4 14 - TRBV19 TGTGCCAGTAGTATTCGGGTGGACTCCGAAAAACTGTTTTTT CASSIRVDSEKLFF
- TRBJ1-1 11 - TRBV10-3 TGTGCCATCAGTGGGAGCACTGAAGCTTTCTTT CAISGSTEAFF
- TRBJ1-6 15 - TRBV28 TGTGCCAGCCTACCGGGGGGCGCTGCCCCTTCACCCCTCCACTTT CASLPGGAAPSPLHF
- TRBJ1-1 14 - TRBV19 TGTGCCAGTAGTATAAGGAGAAGGGGCACTGAAGCTTTCTTT CASSIRRRGTEAFF
- TRBJ1-5 13 TRBD1 TRBV7-2 TGTGCCAGCAGCTCAGACAGGGTTCAGCCCCAGCATTTT CASSSDRVQPQHF
- TRBJ1-6 15 - TRBV7-9 TGTGCCAGCAGCTTAGGGACAGTAGGAAATTCACCCCTCCACTTT CASSLGTVGNSPLHF
- TRBJ1-1 13 - TRBV6-1 TGTGCCAGCAGGACAGCCGTTTACACTGAAGCTTTCTTT CASRTAVYTEAFF
- TRBJ2-1 16 - TRBV7-9 TGTGCCAGCAGCTTCCCTCAGGGGGGACTAGACGGTGAGCAGTTCTTC CASSFPQGGLDGEQFF
- TRBJ2-7 14 TRBD1 TRBV30 TGTGCCTGGAGTCCCCCGGGACAGGGCTACGAGCAGTACTTC CAWSPPGQGYEQYF
- TRBJ1-1 15 - TRBV18 TGTGCCAGCTCCGGATTAAACAGGATTAGCACTGAAGCTTTCTTT CASSGLNRISTEAFF
- TRBJ2-4 15 TRBD1 TRBV7-8 TGTGCCAGCAGCTGGGGGGGGACAGGGGAAAACATTCAGTACTTC CASSWGGTGENIQYF
- TRBJ1-1 13 - TRBV7-9 TGTGCCAGCTTTTGGGCTCTGAACACTGAAGCTTTCTTT CASFWALNTEAFF
- TRBJ1-4 14 - TRBV27 TGTGCCAGCAGTTTAAGTCTAACCGGGACACAACTGTTTTTT CASSLSLTGTQLFF
- TRBJ1-6 15 - TRBV28 TGTGCCAGCAGTCGGCAGGGCTCCTATAATTCACCCCTCCACTTT CASSRQGSYNSPLHF
once TRBJ1-4 14 TRBD1 TRBV10-3 TGTGCCATCACCGCGGACAGGCTGAATGAAAAACTGTTTTTT CAITADRLNEKLFF
- TRBJ2-7 11 TRBD1 TRBV30 TGTGCCTGGAGTAGGGGGCCTGAGCAGTACTTC CAWSRGPEQYF
once TRBJ2-7 15 - TRBV6-5 TGTGCCAGCAGTTACTCGATTGACAGCGCTTACGAGCAGTACTTC CASSYSIDSAYEQYF
- TRBJ1-1 13 - TRBV9 TGTGCCAGCAGCGAAACCAGGGGCGCTGAAGCTTTCTTT CASSETRGAEAFF
- TRBJ2-7 14 TRBD1 TRBV6-7 TGTGCCAGCGGACTTGTGGACAGGGCCAACGAGCAGTACTTC CASGLVDRANEQYF
- TRBJ2-1 17 TRBD2 TRBV7-8 TGTGCCAGCAGCCCCGAGGGCGGGGGGGACGCCTACAATGAGCAGTTCTTC CASSPEGGGDAYNEQFF
- TRBJ1-5 15 - TRBV30 TGTGCCTGGAGTCCATTGGACAGCAGCAATCAGCCCCAGCATTTT CAWSPLDSSNQPQHF
- TRBJ1-2 15 - TRBV21-1 - CASSQWGEGIGGYTF
few TRBJ2-3 13 - TRBV27 TGTGCCAGCAGTCTAGCTATCACAGATACGCAGTATTTT CASSLAITDTQYF
- TRBJ2-6 15 - TRBV2 TGTGCCAGCAGGGCCACAGGGACTGGGGCCAACGTCCTGACTTTC CASRATGTGANVLTF
- TRBJ2-3 15 TRBD1 TRBV18 TGTGCCAGCTCACCGGGACAGGGGGCGCGAGATACGCAGTATTTT CASSPGQGARDTQYF
- TRBJ1-2 13 - TRBV6-6 TGTGCCAGCAGCCGGGCGGAGGGCTATGGCTACACCTTC CASSRAEGYGYTF
- TRBJ2-1 15 TRBD2 TRBV5-1 TGCGCCAGCAGCTTGGAGTGGGGGGGAGACAATGAGCAGTTCTTC CASSLEWGGDNEQFF
- TRBJ2-2 15 TRBD1 TRBV27 TGTGCCAGCAGTTATTCAGGCAGGGGGCCCGGGGAGCTGTTTTTT CASSYSGRGPGELFF
- TRBJ1-2 14 - TRBV15 TGTGCCACCAGCAGAGGAACAGGGAGTTATGGCTACACCTTC CATSRGTGSYGYTF
- TRBJ1-1 15 - TRBV6-5 TGTGCCAGCAGTTACTCAACCAGGGTGAAGACTGAAGCTTTCTTT CASSYSTRVKTEAFF
- TRBJ2-5 13 TRBD1 TRBV7-2 TGTGCCAGCAGCCGAGGGACAGAAGAGACCCAGTACTTC CASSRGTEETQYF
- TRBJ1-3 17 - TRBV4-3 TGCGCCAGCAGCCAAGGCGTAGCTAAGGGGCTCGGAAACACCATATATTTT CASSQGVAKGLGNTIYF
- TRBJ2-2 14 - TRBV2 TGTGCCAGCAATCACGGTGCGAACACCGGGGAGCTGTTTTTT CASNHGANTGELFF
- TRBJ2-7 14 - TRBV7-8 TGTGCCAGCAGCCCGATGGACAGCGCCTACGAGCAGTACTTC CASSPMDSAYEQYF
once TRBJ2-1 15 - TRBV9 TGTGCCAGCAGCGTAGCTGAGGGCTTCTCGGGTGAGCAGTTCTTC CASSVAEGFSGEQFF
- TRBJ1-1 15 TRBD1 TRBV5-1 TGCGCCAGCAGATCCGGGACAGGTATTTTTTCTGAAGCTTTCTTT CASRSGTGIFSEAFF
few TRBJ2-1 14 - TRBV5-8 TGTGCCAGCAGCTTGAAGTGGGCCAACAATGAGCAGTTCTTC CASSLKWANNEQFF
- TRBJ2-7 15 - TRBV7-8 TGTGCCAGCAGCTTAGGGCGGGACAGTTTCTACGAGCAGTACTTC CASSLGRDSFYEQYF
- TRBJ1-1 15 TRBD1 TRBV14 TGTGCCAGCAGCCAAGAGGGACAGGGTAAGGTTGAAGCTTTCTTT CASSQEGQGKVEAFF